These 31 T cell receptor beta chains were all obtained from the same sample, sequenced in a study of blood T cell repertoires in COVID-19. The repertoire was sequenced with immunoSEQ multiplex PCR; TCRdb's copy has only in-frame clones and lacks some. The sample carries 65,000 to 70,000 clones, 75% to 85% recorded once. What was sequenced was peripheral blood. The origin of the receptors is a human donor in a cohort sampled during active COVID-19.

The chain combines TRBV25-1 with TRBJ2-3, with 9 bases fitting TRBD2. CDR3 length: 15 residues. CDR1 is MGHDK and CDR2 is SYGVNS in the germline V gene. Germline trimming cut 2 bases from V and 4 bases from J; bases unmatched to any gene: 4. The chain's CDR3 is CASSERAGGSDTQYF. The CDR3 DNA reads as TGTGCCAGCAGTGAACGTGCGGGGGGGTCAGATACGCAGTATTTT.

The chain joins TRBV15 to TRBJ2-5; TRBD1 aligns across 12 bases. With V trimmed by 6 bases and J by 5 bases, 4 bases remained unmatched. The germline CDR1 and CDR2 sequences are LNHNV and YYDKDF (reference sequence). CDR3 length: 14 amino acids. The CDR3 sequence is CATRGQGAGETQYF. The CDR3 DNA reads TGTGCCACCAGGGGACAGGGGGCGGGGGAGACCCAGTACTTC. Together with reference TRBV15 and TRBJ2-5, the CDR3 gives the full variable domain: DAMVIQNPRYQVTQFGKPVTLSCSQTLNHNVMYWYQQKSSQAPKLLFHYYDKDFNNEADTPDNFQSRRPNTSFCFLDIRSPGLGDTAMYLCATRGQGAGETQYFGPGTRLLVL.

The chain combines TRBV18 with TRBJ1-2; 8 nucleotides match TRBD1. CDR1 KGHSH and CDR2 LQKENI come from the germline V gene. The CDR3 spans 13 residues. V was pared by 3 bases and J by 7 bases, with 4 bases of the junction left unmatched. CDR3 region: CASSPTGESGYTF. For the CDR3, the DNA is TGTGCCAGCTCACCGACAGGGGAGAGTGGCTACACCTTC. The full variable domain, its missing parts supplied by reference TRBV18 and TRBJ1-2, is NAGVMQNPRHLVRRRGQEARLRCSPMKGHSHVYWYRQLPEEGLKFMVYLQKENIIDESGMPKERFSAEFPKEGPSILRIQQVVRGDSAAYFCASSPTGESGYTFGSGTRLTVV.

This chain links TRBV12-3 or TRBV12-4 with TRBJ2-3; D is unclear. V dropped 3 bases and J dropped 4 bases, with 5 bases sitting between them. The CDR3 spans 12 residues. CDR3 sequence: CASSFSSDTQYF. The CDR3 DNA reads TGTGCCAGCAGTTTTTCTTCAGATACGCAGTATTTT.

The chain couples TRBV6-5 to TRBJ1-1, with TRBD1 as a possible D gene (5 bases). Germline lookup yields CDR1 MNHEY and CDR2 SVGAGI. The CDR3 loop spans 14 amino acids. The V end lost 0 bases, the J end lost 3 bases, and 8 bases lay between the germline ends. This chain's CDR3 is CASSYSKGDTEAFF. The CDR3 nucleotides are TGTGCCAGCAGTTACTCGAAAGGGGACACTGAAGCTTTCTTT.

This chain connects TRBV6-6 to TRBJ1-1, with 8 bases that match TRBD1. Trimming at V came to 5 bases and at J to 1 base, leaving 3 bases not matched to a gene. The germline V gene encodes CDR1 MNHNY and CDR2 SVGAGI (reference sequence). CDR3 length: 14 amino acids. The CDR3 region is CASSADRGNTEAFF. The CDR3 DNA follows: TGTGCCAGCAGTGCTGACAGGGGGAACACTGAAGCTTTCTTT.

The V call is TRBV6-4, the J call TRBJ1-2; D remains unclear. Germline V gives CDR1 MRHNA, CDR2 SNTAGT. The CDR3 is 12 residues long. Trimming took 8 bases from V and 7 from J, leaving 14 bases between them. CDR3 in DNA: TGTGCCAGCCGGGAGGGAATGGGTGGCTACACCTTC. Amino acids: CASREGMGGYTF.

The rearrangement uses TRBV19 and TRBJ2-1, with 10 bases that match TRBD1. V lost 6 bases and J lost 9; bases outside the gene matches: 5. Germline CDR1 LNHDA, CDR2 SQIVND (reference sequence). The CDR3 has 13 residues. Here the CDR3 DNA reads TGTGCCAGTAGGCCGGGACAGGGGAGTGAGCAGTTCTTC. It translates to CASRPGQGSEQFF. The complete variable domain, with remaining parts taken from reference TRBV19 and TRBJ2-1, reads DGGITQSPKYLFRKEGQNVTLSCEQNLNHDAMYWYRQDPGQGLRLIYYSQIVNDFQKGDIAEGYSVSREKKESFPLTVTSAQKNPTAFYLCASRPGQGSEQFFGPGTRLTVL.

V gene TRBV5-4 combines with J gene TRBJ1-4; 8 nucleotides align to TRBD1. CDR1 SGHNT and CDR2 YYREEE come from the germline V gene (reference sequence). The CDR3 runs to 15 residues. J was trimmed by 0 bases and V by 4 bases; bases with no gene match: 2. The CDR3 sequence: CASSDRGPTNEKLFF. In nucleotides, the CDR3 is TGTGCCAGCAGCGACAGGGGTCCAACTAATGAAAAACTGTTTTTT.

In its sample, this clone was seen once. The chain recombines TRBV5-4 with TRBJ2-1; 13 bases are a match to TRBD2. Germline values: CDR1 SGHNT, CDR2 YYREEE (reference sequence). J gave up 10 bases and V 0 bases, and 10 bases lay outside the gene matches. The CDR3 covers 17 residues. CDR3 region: CASSLAPTSGRAGEQFF. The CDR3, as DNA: TGTGCCAGCAGCTTGGCCCCCACTAGCGGGAGGGCGGGGGAGCAGTTCTTC.

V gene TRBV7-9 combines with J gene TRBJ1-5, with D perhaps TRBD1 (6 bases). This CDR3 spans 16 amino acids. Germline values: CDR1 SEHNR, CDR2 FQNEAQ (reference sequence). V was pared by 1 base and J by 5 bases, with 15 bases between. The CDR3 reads CASSLGQGLMDQPQHF. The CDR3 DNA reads TGTGCCAGCAGCTTAGGGCAGGGGTTGATGGATCAGCCCCAGCATTTT. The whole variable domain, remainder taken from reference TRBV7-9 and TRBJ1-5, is DTGVSQNPRHKITKRGQNVTFRCDPISEHNRLYWYRQTLGQGPEFLTYFQNEAQLEKSRLLSDRFSAERPKGSFSTLEIQRTEQGDSAMYLCASSLGQGLMDQPQHFGDGTRLSIL.

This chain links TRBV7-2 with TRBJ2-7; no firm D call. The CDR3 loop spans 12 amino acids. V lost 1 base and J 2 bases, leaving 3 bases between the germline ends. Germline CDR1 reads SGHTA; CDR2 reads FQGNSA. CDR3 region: CASSLGAYEQYF. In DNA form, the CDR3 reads TGTGCCAGCAGCTTAGGAGCCTACGAGCAGTACTTC.

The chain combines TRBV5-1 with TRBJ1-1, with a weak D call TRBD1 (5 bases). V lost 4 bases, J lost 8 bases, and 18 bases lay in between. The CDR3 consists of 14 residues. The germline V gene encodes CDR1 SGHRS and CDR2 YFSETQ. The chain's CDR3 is CASSPTGEADEAFF. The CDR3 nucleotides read TGCGCCAGCAGCCCCACAGGCGAGGCCGACGAAGCTTTCTTT.

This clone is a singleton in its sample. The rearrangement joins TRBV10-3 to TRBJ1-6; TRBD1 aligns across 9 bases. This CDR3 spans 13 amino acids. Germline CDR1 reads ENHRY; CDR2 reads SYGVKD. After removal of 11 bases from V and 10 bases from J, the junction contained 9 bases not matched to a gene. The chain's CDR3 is CAATGTGRSPLHF. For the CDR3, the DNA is TGTGCCGCAACCGGGACAGGGAGATCACCCCTCCACTTT.

Here the CDR3 DNA reads TGCGCCAGCAGCTTGGGACTAGCGGGAGCGGAGTACTTC. This codes for CASSLGLAGAEYF. This chain uses TRBV5-1 with TRBJ2-7, with 12 nucleotides matching TRBD2. J gave up 11 bases and V 0 bases, and 3 bases lay outside the gene matches. The CDR3 runs 13 residues. Germline CDR1 SGHRS, CDR2 YFSETQ.

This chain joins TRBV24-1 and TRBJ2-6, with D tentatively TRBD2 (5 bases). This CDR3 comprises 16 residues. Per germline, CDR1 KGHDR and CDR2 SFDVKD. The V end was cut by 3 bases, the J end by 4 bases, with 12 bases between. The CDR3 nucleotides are TGTGCCACCAGTGATCGAAATCCGGGGGGGGCCAACGTCCTGACTTTC. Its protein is CATSDRNPGGANVLTF.

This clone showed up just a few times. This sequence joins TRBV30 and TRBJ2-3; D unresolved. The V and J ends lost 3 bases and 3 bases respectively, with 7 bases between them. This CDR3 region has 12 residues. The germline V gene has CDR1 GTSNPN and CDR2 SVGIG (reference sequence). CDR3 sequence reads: CAWRPNTDTQYF. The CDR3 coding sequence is TGTGCCTGGAGACCTAATACAGATACGCAGTATTTT.

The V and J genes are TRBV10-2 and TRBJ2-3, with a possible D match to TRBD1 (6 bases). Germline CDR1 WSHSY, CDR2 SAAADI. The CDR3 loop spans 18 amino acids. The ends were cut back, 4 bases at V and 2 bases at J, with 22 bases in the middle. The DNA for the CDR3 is TGCGCCAGCAGTGGGGGTTTGACAGGCCGGCCCTCCACAGATACGCAGTATTTT. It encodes CASSGGLTGRPSTDTQYF.

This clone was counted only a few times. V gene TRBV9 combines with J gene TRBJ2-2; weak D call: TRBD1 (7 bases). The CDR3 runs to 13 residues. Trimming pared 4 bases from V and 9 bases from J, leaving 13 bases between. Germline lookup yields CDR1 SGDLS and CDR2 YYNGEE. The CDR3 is CASSLSGGRELFF. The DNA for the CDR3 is TGTGCCAGCAGCCTCTCAGGGGGGCGGGAGCTGTTTTTT.

The DNA of the CDR3 is TGTGCCAGCAGTGTTGACAGGGGGAAAGGCTACACCTTC. This codes for CASSVDRGKGYTF. The chain links TRBV2 to TRBJ1-2, with 9 positions matching TRBD1. Per the germline V gene, CDR1 is SNHLY and CDR2 is FYNNEI. V dropped 4 bases and J dropped 8; count of bases not matched to a gene: 5. The CDR3 contains 13 residues.

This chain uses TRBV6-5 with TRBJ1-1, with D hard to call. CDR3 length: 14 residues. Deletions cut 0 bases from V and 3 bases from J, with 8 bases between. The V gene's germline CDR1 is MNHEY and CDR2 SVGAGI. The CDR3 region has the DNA TGTGCCAGCAGTTACTCGTCCCGGGACACTGAAGCTTTCTTT. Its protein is CASSYSSRDTEAFF.

DNA for the CDR3: TGTGCCAGCAGCTACCGACAGTACCCCTACGAGCAGTACTTC. This translates into CASSYRQYPYEQYF. The chain recombines TRBV7-8 with TRBJ2-7; possibly TRBD1 for D (5 bases). In germline, CDR1 is SGHVS, CDR2 FQNEAQ. The CDR3 sequence is 14 residues long. V gave up 4 bases and J gave up 2 bases, with 12 bases separating them.

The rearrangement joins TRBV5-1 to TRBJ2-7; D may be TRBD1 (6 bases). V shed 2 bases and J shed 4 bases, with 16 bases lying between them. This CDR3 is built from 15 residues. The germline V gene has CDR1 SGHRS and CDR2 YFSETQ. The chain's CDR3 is CASSFGAGVGYEQYF. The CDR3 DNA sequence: TGCGCCAGCAGCTTCGGGGCAGGGGTTGGGTACGAGCAGTACTTC.

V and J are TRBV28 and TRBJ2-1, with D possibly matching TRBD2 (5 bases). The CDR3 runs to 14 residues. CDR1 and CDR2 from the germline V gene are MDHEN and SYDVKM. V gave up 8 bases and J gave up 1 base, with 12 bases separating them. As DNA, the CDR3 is TGTGCCAGCTCTCGTGGGAGTTCCTACAATGAGCAGTTCTTC. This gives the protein CASSRGSSYNEQFF.

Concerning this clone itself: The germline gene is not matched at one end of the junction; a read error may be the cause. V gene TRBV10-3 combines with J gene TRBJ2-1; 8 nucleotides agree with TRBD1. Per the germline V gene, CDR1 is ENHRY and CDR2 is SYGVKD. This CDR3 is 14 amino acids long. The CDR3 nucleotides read TGTGCCATCGGTGACAGGGGTTCGGCCAATGAGCAGTTCTTC. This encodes CAIGDRGSANEQFF.

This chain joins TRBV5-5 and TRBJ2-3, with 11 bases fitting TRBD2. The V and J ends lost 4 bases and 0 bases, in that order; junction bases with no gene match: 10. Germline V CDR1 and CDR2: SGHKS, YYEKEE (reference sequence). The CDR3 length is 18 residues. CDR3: CASSLPSGRFTSTDTQYF. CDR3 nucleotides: TGTGCCAGCAGCCTTCCTAGCGGGAGGTTCACTAGCACAGATACGCAGTATTTT.

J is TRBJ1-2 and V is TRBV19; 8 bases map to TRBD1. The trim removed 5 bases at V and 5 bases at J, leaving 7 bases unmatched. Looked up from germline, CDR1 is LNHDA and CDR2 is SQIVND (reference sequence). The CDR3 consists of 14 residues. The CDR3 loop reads CASSFGQGSYGYTF. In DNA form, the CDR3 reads TGTGCCAGTAGTTTCGGACAGGGTTCTTATGGCTACACCTTC.

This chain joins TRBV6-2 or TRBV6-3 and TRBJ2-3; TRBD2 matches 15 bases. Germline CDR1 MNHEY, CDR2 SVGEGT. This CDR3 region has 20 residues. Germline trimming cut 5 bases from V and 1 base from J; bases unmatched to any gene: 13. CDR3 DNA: TGTGCCAGCAGTCCCGGACTAGCGGGGGGGTTCTACCAGGGCACAGATACGCAGTATTTT. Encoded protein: CASSPGLAGGFYQGTDTQYF.

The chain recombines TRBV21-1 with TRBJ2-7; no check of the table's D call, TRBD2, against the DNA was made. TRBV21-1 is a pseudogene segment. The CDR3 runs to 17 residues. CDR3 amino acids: CASSKKIDHGTSYEQYF. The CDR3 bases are TGTGCCAGCAGCAAAAAGATCGACCACGGGACTAGTTACGAGCAGTACTTC.

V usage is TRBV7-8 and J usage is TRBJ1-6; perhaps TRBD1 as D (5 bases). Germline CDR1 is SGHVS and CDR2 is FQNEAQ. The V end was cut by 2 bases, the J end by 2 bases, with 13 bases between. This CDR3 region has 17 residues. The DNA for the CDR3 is TGTGCCAGCAGCTTAAAGCCAGGGATCCCCTATAATTCACCCCTCCACTTT. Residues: CASSLKPGIPYNSPLHF.

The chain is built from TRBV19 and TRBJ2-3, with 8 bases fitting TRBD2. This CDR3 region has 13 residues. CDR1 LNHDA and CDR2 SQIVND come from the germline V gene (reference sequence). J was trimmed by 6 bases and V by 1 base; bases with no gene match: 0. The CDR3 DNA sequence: TGTGCCAGTAGTATAGGACTAGCGGATACGCAGTATTTT. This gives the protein CASSIGLADTQYF.